This passage covers 17 T cell receptor beta chains from one sample sequenced in a study of T cell responses to AZD1222 COVID-19 vaccine. Clones were sequenced by immunoSEQ multiplex PCR, and TCRdb holds only the in-frame ones, with some missing. The sample consists of about 130,000 clones, 80% to 90% of them appearing once. Sequences were derived from peripheral blood, sampled 28 days after the second AZD1222 dose. These receptor sequences come from an adult who received the AZD1222 COVID-19 vaccine.

The chain links TRBV6-1 to TRBJ2-7, with 11 bases fitting TRBD2. The CDR3 extends over 19 amino acids. Germline CDR1 and CDR2: MNHNS and SASEGT. The trim removed 4 bases at V and 0 bases at J, leaving 14 bases unmatched. The DNA of the CDR3 is TGTGCCAGCAGTGTTCCCTCCACTAGCGGGAGTGCAAGCTCCTACGAGCAGTACTTC. Protein sequence: CASSVPSTSGSASSYEQYF.

The rearrangement joins TRBV9 to TRBJ2-3; perhaps TRBD2 as D (5 bases). Germline CDR1 reads SGDLS; CDR2 reads YYNGEE. V was trimmed by 0 bases and J by 2 bases, leaving 7 bases between them. This CDR3 comprises 14 residues. The CDR3 protein is CASSVGGFTDTQYF. Written as DNA, the CDR3 is TGTGCCAGCAGCGTAGGCGGGTTCACAGATACGCAGTATTTT. Filled out from reference TRBV9 and TRBJ2-3, the complete variable domain reads DSGVTQTPKHLITATGQRVTLRCSPRSGDLSVYWYQQSLDQGLQFLIQYYNGEERAKGNILERFSAQQFPDLHSELNLSSLELGDSALYFCASSVGGFTDTQYFGPGTRLTVL.

The genes are TRBV2 and TRBJ1-6; maybe TRBD1 (6 bases). V lost 9 bases and J 5 bases, leaving 17 bases between the germline ends. The CDR3 is 15 residues long. Germline lookup yields CDR1 SNHLY and CDR2 FYNNEI. The CDR3 sequence: CARQTGTQNNSPLHF. The CDR3 bases are TGTGCCAGGCAGACCGGGACACAGAATAATTCACCCCTCCACTTT.

The chain carries TRBV19 and TRBJ2-1; TRBD2 matches at 11 bases. The CDR3 consists of 15 residues. V shed 6 bases and J 1 base; nucleotides not matched to a gene: 2. Germline CDR1 and CDR2: LNHDA and SQIVND (reference sequence). CDR3: CASRVAGGSYNEQFF. CDR3 nucleotide sequence: TGTGCCAGTAGGGTAGCGGGAGGGTCCTACAATGAGCAGTTCTTC.

V gene TRBV4-1 combines with J gene TRBJ2-7; the match to TRBD1 covers 8 bases. J gave up 3 bases and V 4 bases, and 8 bases lay outside the gene matches. The CDR3 runs 15 residues. The germline CDR1 and CDR2 sequences are MGHRA and YSYEKL. CDR3 region: CASSPSGTGLYEQYF. DNA of the CDR3: TGCGCCAGCAGCCCCTCCGGGACAGGCCTCTACGAGCAGTACTTC.

The chain couples TRBV18 to TRBJ1-4; D not certain. V was pared by 3 bases and J by 0 bases, with 5 bases between. Germline CDR1 and CDR2: KGHSH and LQKENI. CDR3 length equals 14 residues. The CDR3 nucleotides read TGTGCCAGCTCACCGACGGCAACTAATGAAAAACTGTTTTTT. It translates to CASSPTATNEKLFF.

This clone was seen more than once but under ten times. The V gene is TRBV15, the J gene TRBJ1-5; D not resolved. The CDR3 length is 14 residues. Germline CDR1 LNHNV, CDR2 YYDKDF (reference sequence). The V end lost 3 bases, the J end lost 6 bases, and 12 bases lay between the germline ends. Written as DNA, the CDR3 is TGTGCCACCAGCAGTGACGGGCTGGCTCAGCCCCAGCATTTT. It encodes CATSSDGLAQPQHF. The full variable domain, its missing parts supplied by reference TRBV15 and TRBJ1-5, is DAMVIQNPRYQVTQFGKPVTLSCSQTLNHNVMYWYQQKSSQAPKLLFHYYDKDFNNEADTPDNFQSRRPNTSFCFLDIRSPGLGDTAMYLCATSSDGLAQPQHFGDGTRLSIL.

The J gene is TRBJ2-1, the V gene TRBV2; tentatively, D is TRBD1 (5 bases). The CDR3 covers 15 residues. In germline, CDR1 is SNHLY, CDR2 FYNNEI. V was clipped by 3 bases and J by 0 bases, with 9 bases between them. Here the CDR3 DNA reads TGTGCCAGCAGTGATCAAGGGGTCTCCTACAATGAGCAGTTCTTC. Its protein product is CASSDQGVSYNEQFF.

J is TRBJ1-6 and V is TRBV11-2; D call uncertain. CDR1 is SGHAT and CDR2 is FQNNGV in the germline V gene. V lost 5 bases and J 7 bases, leaving 12 bases between the germline ends. The CDR3 totals 14 residues. In DNA form, the CDR3 reads TGTGCCAGCAGCACCAGGATCGAGAATTCACCCCTCCACTTT. It yields the protein CASSTRIENSPLHF.

CDR3 DNA: TGTGCCAGCAGCACCCTGGGGGGCTGGGGATCACCCCTCCACTTT. Its translation: CASSTLGGWGSPLHF. The chain carries TRBV7-9 and TRBJ1-6; D may be TRBD1 (6 bases). The germline CDR1 and CDR2 sequences are SEHNR and FQNEAQ (reference sequence). The CDR3 spans 15 residues. The V end lost 5 bases, the J end lost 10 bases, and 18 bases lay between the germline ends.

This clone was seen more than once but under ten times. V and J are TRBV7-2 and TRBJ2-1, with a possible D match to TRBD2 (6 bases). Between the trimmed V and J ends, which lost 5 bases and 4 bases, there was a span of 15 bases. There are 15 residues in the CDR3. CDR1 and CDR2 (germline): SGHTA, FQGNSA. CDR3 nucleotides: TGTGCCAGCAGCACCGCTGGGACTCAGTACAATGAGCAGTTCTTC. Its protein is CASSTAGTQYNEQFF.

The V gene is TRBV30, the J gene TRBJ2-3; 11 bases fit TRBD2. Losses at the gene ends were 2 bases for V and 4 bases for J; bases not matched to a gene: 2. Germline CDR1 GTSNPN, CDR2 SVGIG (reference sequence). This CDR3 has 14 amino acids. The CDR3 bases are TGTGCCTGGAGTTTTAGCGGGGGGGCAGATACGCAGTATTTT. Translated, it gives CAWSFSGGADTQYF.

The chain links TRBV7-3 to TRBJ2-3; D is unresolved. The V gene's germline CDR1 is SGHTA and CDR2 FQGTGA. V was clipped by 3 bases and J by 4 bases, with 11 bases between them. This CDR3 is built from 14 residues. The CDR3 loop is CASSFWGRADTQYF. The CDR3 DNA sequence: TGTGCCAGCAGCTTTTGGGGAAGGGCAGATACGCAGTATTTT. Full variable domain (outside the CDR3, taken from reference TRBV7-3 and TRBJ2-3): GAGVSQTPSNKVTEKGKYVELRCDPISGHTALYWYRQSLGQGPEFLIYFQGTGAADDSGLPNDRFFAVRPEGSVSTLKIQRTERGDSAVYLCASSFWGRADTQYFGPGTRLTVL.

J is TRBJ2-1 and V is TRBV5-8; maybe TRBD2 (6 bases). Trimming cost V 7 bases and J 6 bases, with 20 bases left between them. CDR1 is SGHTS, CDR2 YDEGEE, per germline. The CDR3 is 15 residues long. This CDR3 is CASRRGALAANEQFF. In nucleotides, the CDR3 is TGTGCCAGCCGCCGCGGGGCCTTGGCGGCCAATGAGCAGTTCTTC.

The chain combines TRBV7-8 with TRBJ1-2; D unresolved. Trimming cost V 3 bases and J 8 bases, with 13 bases left between them. This CDR3 comprises 13 residues. The germline gives CDR1 SGHVS, CDR2 FQNEAQ. The CDR3 DNA follows: TGTGCCAGCAGCTTCACCGAGGCTAACGGCTACACCTTC. Translation gives CASSFTEANGYTF.

The genes are TRBV18 and TRBJ1-1, with unresolved D. V gave up 5 bases and J gave up 3 bases, with 16 bases separating them. This CDR3 has 15 residues. CDR1 and CDR2 (germline): KGHSH, LQKENI. The CDR3 protein is CASSGGLRADTEAFF. The CDR3 nucleotides are TGTGCCAGCTCAGGAGGACTCCGGGCCGACACTGAAGCTTTCTTT.

This clone has only one observation. V usage is TRBV11-2 and J usage is TRBJ2-7, with TRBD1 matching 9 bases. The germline CDR1 and CDR2 sequences are SGHAT and FQNNGV. The CDR3 has 18 residues. Trimming removed 2 bases from V and 2 bases from J; junction bases left unmatched: 13. The CDR3: CASSLTGEIGTGPYEQYF. The CDR3 DNA reads as TGTGCCAGCAGCTTAACCGGAGAGATAGGGACAGGGCCCTACGAGCAGTACTTC.